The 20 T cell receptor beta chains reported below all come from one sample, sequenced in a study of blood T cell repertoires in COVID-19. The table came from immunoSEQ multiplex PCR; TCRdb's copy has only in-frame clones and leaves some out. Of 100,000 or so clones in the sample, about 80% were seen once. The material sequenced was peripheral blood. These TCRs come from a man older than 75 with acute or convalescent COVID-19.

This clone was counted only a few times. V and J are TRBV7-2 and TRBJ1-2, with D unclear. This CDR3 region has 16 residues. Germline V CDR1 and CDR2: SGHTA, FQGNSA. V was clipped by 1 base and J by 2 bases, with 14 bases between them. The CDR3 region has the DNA TGTGCCAGCAGCTTAGTCCGGGTAGGGAGCAACTATGGCTACACCTTC. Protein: CASSLVRVGSNYGYTF.

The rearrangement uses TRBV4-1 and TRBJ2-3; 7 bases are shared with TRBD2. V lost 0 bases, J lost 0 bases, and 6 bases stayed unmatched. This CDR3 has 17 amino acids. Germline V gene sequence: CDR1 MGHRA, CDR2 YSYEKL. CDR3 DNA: TGCGCCAGCAGCCAAGAACCCGAGCGGGGTAGCACAGATACGCAGTATTTT. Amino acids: CASSQEPERGSTDTQYF.

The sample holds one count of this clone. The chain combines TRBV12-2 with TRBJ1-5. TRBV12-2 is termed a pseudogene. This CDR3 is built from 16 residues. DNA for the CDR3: TGTGCAAGTCGCTTCGACGGTCGGGGGACGGATCAGCCCCAGCATTTT. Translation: CASRFDGRGTDQPQHF.

The CDR3 reads CAWSVSRGSNTEAFF. The CDR3 DNA reads TGTGCCTGGAGTGTAAGCCGGGGGTCGAACACTGAAGCTTTCTTT. This chain uses TRBV30 with TRBJ1-1; D perhaps matches TRBD1 (5 bases). The CDR3 has 15 amino acids. CDR1 and CDR2 (germline): GTSNPN, SVGIG (reference sequence). Trimming pared 0 bases from V and 1 base from J, leaving 12 bases between.

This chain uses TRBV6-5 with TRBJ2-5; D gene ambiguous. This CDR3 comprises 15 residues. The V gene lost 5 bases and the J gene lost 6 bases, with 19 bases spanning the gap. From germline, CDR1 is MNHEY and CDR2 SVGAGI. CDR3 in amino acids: CASSLLGARAKTQYF. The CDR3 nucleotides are TGTGCCAGCAGTCTCCTAGGAGCCAGAGCAAAGACCCAGTACTTC.

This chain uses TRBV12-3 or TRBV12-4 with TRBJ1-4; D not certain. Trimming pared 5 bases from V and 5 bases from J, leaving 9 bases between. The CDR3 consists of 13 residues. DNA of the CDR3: TGTGCCAGCAGTGAAAGGAGAAATGAAAAACTGTTTTTT. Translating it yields CASSERRNEKLFF.

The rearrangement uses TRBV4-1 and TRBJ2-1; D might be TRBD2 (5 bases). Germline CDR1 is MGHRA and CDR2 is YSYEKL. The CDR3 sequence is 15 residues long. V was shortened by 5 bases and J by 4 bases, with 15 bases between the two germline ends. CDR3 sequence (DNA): TGCGCCAGCAGCGACGGGCCCGGGGAATACAATGAGCAGTTCTTC. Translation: CASSDGPGEYNEQFF.

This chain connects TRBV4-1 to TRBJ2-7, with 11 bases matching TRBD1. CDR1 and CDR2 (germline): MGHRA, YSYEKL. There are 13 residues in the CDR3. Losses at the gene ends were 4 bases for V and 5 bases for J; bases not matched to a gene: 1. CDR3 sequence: CASSPDRGHEQYF. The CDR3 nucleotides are TGCGCCAGCAGCCCGGACAGGGGGCACGAGCAGTACTTC.

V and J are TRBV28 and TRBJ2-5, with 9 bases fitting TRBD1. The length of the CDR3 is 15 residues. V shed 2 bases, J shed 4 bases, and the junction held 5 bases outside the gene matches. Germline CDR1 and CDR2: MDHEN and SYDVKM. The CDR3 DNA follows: TGTGCCAGCAGTTTAGGGACAGGGTATCGAGAGACCCAGTACTTC. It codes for CASSLGTGYRETQYF.

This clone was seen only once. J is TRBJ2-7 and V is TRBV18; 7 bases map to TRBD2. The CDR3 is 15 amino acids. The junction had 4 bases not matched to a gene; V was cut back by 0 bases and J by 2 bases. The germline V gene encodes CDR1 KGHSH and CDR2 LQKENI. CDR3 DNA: TGTGCCAGCTCACCACCGCTAGCGGAGACCTACGAGCAGTACTTC. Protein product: CASSPPLAETYEQYF.

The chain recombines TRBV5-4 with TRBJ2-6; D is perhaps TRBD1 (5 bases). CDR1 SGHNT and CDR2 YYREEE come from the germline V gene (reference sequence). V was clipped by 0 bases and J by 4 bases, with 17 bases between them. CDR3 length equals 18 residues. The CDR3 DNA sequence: TGTGCCAGCAGCTTGGGAAGGGGCCTATCTCCCGGGGCCAACGTCCTGACTTTC. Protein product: CASSLGRGLSPGANVLTF.

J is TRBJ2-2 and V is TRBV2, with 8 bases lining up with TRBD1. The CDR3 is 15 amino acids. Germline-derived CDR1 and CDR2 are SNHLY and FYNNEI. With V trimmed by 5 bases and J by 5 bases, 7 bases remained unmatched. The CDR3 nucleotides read TGTGCCAGCAGTATTAGGCAGGGGGCAACCGGGGAGCTGTTTTTT. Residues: CASSIRQGATGELFF.

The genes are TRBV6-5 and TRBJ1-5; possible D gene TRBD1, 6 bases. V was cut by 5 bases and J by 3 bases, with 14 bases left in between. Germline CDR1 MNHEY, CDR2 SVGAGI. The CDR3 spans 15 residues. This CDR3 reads CASSTFGTPNQPQHF. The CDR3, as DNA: TGTGCCAGCAGTACATTCGGGACACCCAATCAGCCCCAGCATTTT.

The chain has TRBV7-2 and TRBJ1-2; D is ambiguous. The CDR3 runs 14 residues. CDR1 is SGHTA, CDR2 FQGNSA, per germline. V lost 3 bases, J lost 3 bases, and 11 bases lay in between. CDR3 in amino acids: CASSFPMRDYGYTF. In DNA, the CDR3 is TGTGCCAGCAGCTTTCCCATGAGGGACTATGGCTACACCTTC.

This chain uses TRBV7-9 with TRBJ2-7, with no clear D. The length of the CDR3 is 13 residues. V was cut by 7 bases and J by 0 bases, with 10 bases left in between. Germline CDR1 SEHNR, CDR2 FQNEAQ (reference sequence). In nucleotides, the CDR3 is TGTGCCAGCACCCAGGTCACCTCCTACGAGCAGTACTTC. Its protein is CASTQVTSYEQYF.

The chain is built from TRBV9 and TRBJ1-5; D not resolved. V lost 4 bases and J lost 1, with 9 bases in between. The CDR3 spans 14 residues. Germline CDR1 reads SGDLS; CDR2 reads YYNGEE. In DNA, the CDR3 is TGTGCCAGCAGCAAGCAACGGAGCAATCAGCCCCAGCATTTT. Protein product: CASSKQRSNQPQHF.

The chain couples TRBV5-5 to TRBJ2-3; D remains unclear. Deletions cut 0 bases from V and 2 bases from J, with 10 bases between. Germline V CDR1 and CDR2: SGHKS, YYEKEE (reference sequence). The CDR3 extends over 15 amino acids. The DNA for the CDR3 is TGTGCCAGCAGCTTGGGAGTGCTCTCCACAGATACGCAGTATTTT. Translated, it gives CASSLGVLSTDTQYF.

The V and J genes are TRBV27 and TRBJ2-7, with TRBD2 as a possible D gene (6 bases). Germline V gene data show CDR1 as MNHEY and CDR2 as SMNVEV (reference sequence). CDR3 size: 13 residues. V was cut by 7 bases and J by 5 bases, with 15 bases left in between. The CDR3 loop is CASNAGIGDEQYF. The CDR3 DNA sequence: TGTGCCAGCAATGCGGGGATAGGAGACGAGCAGTACTTC.

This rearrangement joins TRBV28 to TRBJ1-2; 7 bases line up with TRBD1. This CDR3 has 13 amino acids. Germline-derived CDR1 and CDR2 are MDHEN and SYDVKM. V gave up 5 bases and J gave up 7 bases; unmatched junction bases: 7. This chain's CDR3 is CASSVRGQLGYTF. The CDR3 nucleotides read TGTGCCAGCAGTGTACGGGGACAGCTTGGCTACACCTTC.

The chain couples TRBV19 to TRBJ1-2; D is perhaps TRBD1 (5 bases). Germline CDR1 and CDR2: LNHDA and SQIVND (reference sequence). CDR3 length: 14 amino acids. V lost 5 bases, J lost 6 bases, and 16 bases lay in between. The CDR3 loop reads CASSALRGVDGYTF. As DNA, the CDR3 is TGTGCCAGTAGTGCCCTTCGGGGGGTTGATGGCTACACCTTC.